These 17 T cell receptor beta chains were all obtained from the same sample, sequenced in a study of blood T cell repertoires in COVID-19. Here immunoSEQ multiplex PCR was the method, and the copy in TCRdb shows in-frame clones only, minus some. The table includes 380,000 or so clones, about 89% detected once. Specimen: peripheral blood. These receptors were taken from a middle-aged man with acute or convalescent COVID-19.

This sequence joins TRBV7-5 and TRBJ2-3; the DNA was not compared with TRBD2, the D call given in the table. TRBV7-5 is shown as a pseudogene. The length of the CDR3 is 15 residues. CDR3 sequence: CARTEGLSGTDTQYF. The CDR3 DNA follows: TGTGCCAGAACCGAGGGCCTTAGTGGAACAGATACGCAGTATTTT.

This chain uses TRBV7-2 with TRBJ2-5; unclear D gene. The CDR3 covers 12 residues. Germline V gives CDR1 SGHTA, CDR2 FQGNSA. V lost 5 bases and J lost 7, with 11 bases in between. For the CDR3, the DNA is TGTGCCAGCAGCCCCGAGGATCGGACCCAGTACTTC. Translated: CASSPEDRTQYF.

This clone was recorded once. The chain is built from TRBV5-1 and TRBJ2-3, with D perhaps TRBD2 (6 bases). Germline CDR1 is SGHRS and CDR2 is YFSETQ. V lost 3 bases, J lost 9 bases, and 14 bases lay in between. The CDR3 loop spans 13 amino acids. The CDR3 bases are TGCGCCAGCAGCTCGGAGGGGCACGACACGCAGTATTTT. Its protein is CASSSEGHDTQYF.

The chain employs TRBV27 and TRBJ2-3; the D gene is possibly TRBD2 (7 bases). The ends were cut back, 4 bases at V and 2 bases at J, with 22 bases in the middle. The CDR3 covers 18 residues. Germline lookup yields CDR1 MNHEY and CDR2 SMNVEV (reference sequence). DNA for the CDR3: TGTGCCAGCAGTTCGCCCTCGGGGGGCGGGGTCCTCACAGATACGCAGTATTTT. It yields the protein CASSSPSGGGVLTDTQYF.

This clone was seen a few times. This sequence joins TRBV4-3 and TRBJ2-3; TRBD2 aligns across 10 bases. The germline V gene encodes CDR1 LGHNA and CDR2 YSLEER. This CDR3 has 15 residues. Losses at the gene ends were 5 bases for V and 4 bases for J; bases not matched to a gene: 6. This CDR3 reads CASSESGGAADTQYF. CDR3 bases: TGCGCCAGCAGCGAGAGCGGGGGGGCCGCAGATACGCAGTATTTT.

The chain recombines TRBV6-2 or TRBV6-3 with TRBJ2-3; the match to TRBD1 covers 7 bases. V trimming: 0 bases; J trimming: 4 bases; junction bases outside the gene matches: 7. The CDR3 totals 16 residues. Per germline, CDR1 MNHEY and CDR2 SVGEGT. This CDR3 is CASSYSSWTGPDTQYF. CDR3 DNA: TGTGCCAGCAGTTACTCAAGCTGGACAGGTCCAGATACGCAGTATTTT.

This clone is a singleton in its sample. At the DNA level, this CDR3 is encoded by other sequences in the same sample as well. V usage is TRBV7-2 and J usage is TRBJ2-7; D unresolved. V was trimmed by 1 base and J by 1 base, leaving 5 bases between them. The V gene's germline CDR1 is SGHTA and CDR2 FQGNSA. CDR3 length: 13 residues. The CDR3 sequence is CASSLGASYEQYF. Here the CDR3 DNA reads TGTGCCAGCAGCTTAGGAGCGTCCTACGAGCAGTACTTC.

V usage is TRBV29-1 and J usage is TRBJ2-7, with D possibly TRBD2 on 7 matching bases. Looked up from germline, CDR1 is SQVTM and CDR2 is ANQGSEA. This CDR3 has 12 amino acids. Trimming took 7 bases from V and 4 from J, leaving 14 bases between them. Here the CDR3 DNA reads TGCAGCGCCGGAGGGGGGGCGTACGAGCAGTACTTC. It encodes CSAGGGAYEQYF.

J is TRBJ1-1 and V is TRBV5-4; 7 bases are shared with TRBD1. Germline V gene sequence: CDR1 SGHNT, CDR2 YYREEE (reference sequence). The junction had 10 bases not matched to a gene; V was cut back by 4 bases and J by 1 base. The CDR3 contains 16 residues. CDR3 region: CASSPQGSFGNTEAFF. The CDR3 DNA is TGTGCCAGCAGCCCACAGGGGAGTTTCGGGAACACTGAAGCTTTCTTT.

J is TRBJ1-2 and V is TRBV2; D remains unclear. Germline-derived CDR1 and CDR2 are SNHLY and FYNNEI. V was pared by 10 bases and J by 4 bases, with 13 bases between. The CDR3 runs to 12 residues. The CDR3 reads CATAGSGYGYTF. CDR3 in DNA: TGTGCCACTGCGGGGAGTGGCTATGGCTACACCTTC.

This rearrangement joins TRBV9 to TRBJ1-2, with TRBD1 matching 8 bases. Per germline, CDR1 SGDLS and CDR2 YYNGEE. V lost 3 bases to trimming and J lost 5 bases; unmatched junction nucleotides: 6. The CDR3 totals 14 residues. The CDR3 spells CASSADRGPYGYTF. CDR3 in DNA: TGTGCCAGCAGCGCTGACAGGGGCCCTTATGGCTACACCTTC.

This chain links TRBV4-2 with TRBJ2-1, with a weak D call TRBD2 (6 bases). Trimming removed 0 bases from V and 12 bases from J, with 18 bases in between. Germline V gene data show CDR1 as LGHNA and CDR2 as YNFKEQ. The CDR3 extends over 15 amino acids. CDR3 loop: CASSQDTSLVVVQFF. As DNA, the CDR3 is TGTGCCAGCAGCCAAGACACTAGCCTGGTTGTGGTGCAGTTCTTC.

CDR3 sequence reads: CASSSDRERSYEQYF. As DNA, the CDR3 is TGTGCCAGCAGTTCAGACAGGGAGCGCAGCTACGAGCAGTACTTC. The gene calls are TRBV27 and TRBJ2-7; TRBD1 agrees at 7 bases. Germline CDR1 is MNHEY and CDR2 is SMNVEV (reference sequence). Trimming took 4 bases from V and 3 from J; bases not matched to a gene: 9. The CDR3 extends over 15 amino acids.

The chain couples TRBV6-5 to TRBJ1-5; 8 nucleotides line up with TRBD1. V trimming: 7 bases; J trimming: 5 bases; junction bases outside the gene matches: 4. The germline V gene has CDR1 MNHEY and CDR2 SVGAGI. The CDR3 consists of 13 residues. CDR3: CASTRGLDQPQHF. CDR3 bases: TGTGCCAGCACCAGGGGGCTGGATCAGCCCCAGCATTTT.

Regarding this clone: Additional DNA sequences in this sample encode the identical CDR3. The chain employs TRBV6-6 and TRBJ2-1; 12 bases map to TRBD2. V dropped 0 bases and J dropped 6; count of bases not matched to a gene: 3. The germline gives CDR1 MNHNY, CDR2 SVGAGI (reference sequence). This CDR3 spans 16 amino acids. The CDR3 here is CASSYSLAGGPNEQFF. DNA of the CDR3: TGTGCCAGCAGTTACTCCCTAGCGGGAGGGCCCAATGAGCAGTTCTTC.

The V and J genes are TRBV5-1 and TRBJ1-3; possible D gene TRBD1, 5 bases. This CDR3 comprises 15 residues. Trimming shortened V by 1 base and J by 2 bases, and 10 bases separated the two germline ends. Germline V gene lookup returns CDR1 SGHRS and CDR2 YFSETQ. CDR3 coding DNA: TGCGCCAGCAGCTTGAGGCAGGGCACTGGAAACACCATATATTTT. It encodes CASSLRQGTGNTIYF.

V and J are TRBV15 and TRBJ1-2; D possibly corresponds to TRBD1 (5 bases). Trimming stripped 1 base from V and 1 base from J, with 7 bases between. Per germline, CDR1 LNHNV and CDR2 YYDKDF (reference sequence). This CDR3 is built from 14 residues. The CDR3 DNA reads as TGTGCCACCAGCAGAGGGACAAGTAACTATGGCTACACCTTC. The encoded protein is CATSRGTSNYGYTF.